This TCR beta chain was sequenced for a study of response to subunit inactivated influenza vaccine. V lost 1 base and J lost 6, with 13 bases in between. In germline, CDR1 is DFQATT, CDR2 SNEGSKA (reference sequence). This CDR3 has 13 amino acids. This clonotype showed up many times. TCRdb re-called the RT-PCR reads with MiXCR, one entry per CDR3 protein. The sample has more than 450,000 distinct CDR3 sequences; about 11% are singletons. This sample was also put to use in a study of T cells expressing NK-cell markers. That paper notes: UMIs were included in TCR beta cDNA generated by 5'RACE template switching.

The genes are TRBV20-1 and TRBJ2-7, with no clear D. The material was PBMCs from blood, obtained on the day of vaccination. The sequence came from a man between 50 and 59 years old who received an inactivated influenza vaccine. As DNA, the CDR3 is TGCAGTGCTAGAGTCCCGTTGAACGGCGAGCAGTACTTC. Its protein product is CSARVPLNGEQYF.